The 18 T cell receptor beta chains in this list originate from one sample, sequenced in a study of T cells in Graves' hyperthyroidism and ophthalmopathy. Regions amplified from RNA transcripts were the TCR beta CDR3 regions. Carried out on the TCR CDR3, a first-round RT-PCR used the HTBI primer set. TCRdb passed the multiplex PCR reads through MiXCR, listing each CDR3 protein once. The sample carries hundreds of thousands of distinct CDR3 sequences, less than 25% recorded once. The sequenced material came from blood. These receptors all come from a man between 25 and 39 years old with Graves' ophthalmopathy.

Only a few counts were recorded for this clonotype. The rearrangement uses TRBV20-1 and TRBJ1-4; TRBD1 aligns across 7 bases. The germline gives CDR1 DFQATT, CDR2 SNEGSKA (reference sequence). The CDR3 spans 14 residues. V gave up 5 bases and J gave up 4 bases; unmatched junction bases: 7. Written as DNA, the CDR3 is TGCAGTGCTCGTGGGGGACAGAGTAATGAAAAACTGTTTTTT. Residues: CSARGGQSNEKLFF.

DNA for the CDR3: TGTGCCATCAGTGACCCGTACCAGGGAGGGATGCAGCCCCAGCATTTT. This codes for CAISDPYQGGMQPQHF. The V call is TRBV10-3, the J call TRBJ1-5; perhaps TRBD1 as D (5 bases). Germline CDR1 ENHRY, CDR2 SYGVKD. Trimming pared 3 bases from V and 7 bases from J, leaving 19 bases between. The CDR3 length is 16 residues.

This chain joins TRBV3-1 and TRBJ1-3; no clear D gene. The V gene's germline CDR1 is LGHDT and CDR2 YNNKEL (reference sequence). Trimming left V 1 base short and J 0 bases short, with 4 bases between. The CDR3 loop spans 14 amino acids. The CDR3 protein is CASSQGNSGNTIYF. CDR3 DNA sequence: TGTGCCAGCAGCCAAGGTAACTCTGGAAACACCATATATTTT.

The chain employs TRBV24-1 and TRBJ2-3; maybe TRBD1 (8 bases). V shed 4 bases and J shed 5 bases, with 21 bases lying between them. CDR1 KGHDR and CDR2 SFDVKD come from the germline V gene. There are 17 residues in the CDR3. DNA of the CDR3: TGTGCCACCAGTGACCCCGGACAGGGAGGGATTGGAGATACGCAGTATTTT. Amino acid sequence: CATSDPGQGGIGDTQYF.

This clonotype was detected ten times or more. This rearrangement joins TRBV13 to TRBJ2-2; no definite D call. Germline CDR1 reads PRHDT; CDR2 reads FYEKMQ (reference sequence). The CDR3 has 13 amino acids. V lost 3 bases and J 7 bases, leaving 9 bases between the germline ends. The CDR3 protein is CASSFAGIGELFF. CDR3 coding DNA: TGTGCCAGCAGCTTCGCCGGTATCGGGGAGCTGTTTTTT.

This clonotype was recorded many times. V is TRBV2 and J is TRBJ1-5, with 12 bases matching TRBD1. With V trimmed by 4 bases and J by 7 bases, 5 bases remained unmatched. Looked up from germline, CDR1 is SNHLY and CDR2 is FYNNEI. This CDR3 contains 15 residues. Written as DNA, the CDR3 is TGTGCCAGCAGTGTTACGGGACAGGGGGCCCAGCCCCAGCATTTT. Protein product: CASSVTGQGAQPQHF. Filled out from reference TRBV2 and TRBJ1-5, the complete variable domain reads EPEVTQTPSHQVTQMGQEVILRCVPISNHLYFYWYRQILGQKVEFLVSFYNNEISEKSEIFDDQFSVERPDGSNFTLKIRSTKLEDSAMYFCASSVTGQGAQPQHFGDGTRLSIL.

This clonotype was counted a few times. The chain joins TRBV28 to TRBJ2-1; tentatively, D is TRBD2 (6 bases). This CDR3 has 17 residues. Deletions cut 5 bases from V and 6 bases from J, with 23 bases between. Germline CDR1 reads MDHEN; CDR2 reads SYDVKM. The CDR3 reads CASSPEGPPGGGNEQFF. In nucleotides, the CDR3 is TGTGCCAGCAGTCCCGAAGGTCCGCCCGGGGGTGGCAATGAGCAGTTCTTC. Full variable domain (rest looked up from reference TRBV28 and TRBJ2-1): DVKVTQSSRYLVKRTGEKVFLECVQDMDHENMFWYRQDPGLGLRLIYFSYDVKMKEKGDIPEGYSVSREKKERFSLILESASTNQTSMYLCASSPEGPPGGGNEQFFGPGTRLTVL.

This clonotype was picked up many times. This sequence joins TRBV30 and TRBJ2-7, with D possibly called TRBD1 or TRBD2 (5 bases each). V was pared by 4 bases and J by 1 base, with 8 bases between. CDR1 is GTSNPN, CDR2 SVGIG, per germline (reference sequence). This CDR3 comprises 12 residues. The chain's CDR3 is CAWTGLSYEQYF. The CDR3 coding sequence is TGTGCCTGGACGGGGCTATCCTACGAGCAGTACTTC.

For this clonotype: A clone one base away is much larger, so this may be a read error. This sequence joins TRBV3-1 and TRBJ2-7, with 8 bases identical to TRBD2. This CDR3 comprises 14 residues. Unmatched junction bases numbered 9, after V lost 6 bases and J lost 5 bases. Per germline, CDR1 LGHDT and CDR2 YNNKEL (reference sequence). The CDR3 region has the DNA TGTGCCAGCAGGCAGCTGTCGGGAGGGCACGAGCAGTACTTC. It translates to CASRQLSGGHEQYF.

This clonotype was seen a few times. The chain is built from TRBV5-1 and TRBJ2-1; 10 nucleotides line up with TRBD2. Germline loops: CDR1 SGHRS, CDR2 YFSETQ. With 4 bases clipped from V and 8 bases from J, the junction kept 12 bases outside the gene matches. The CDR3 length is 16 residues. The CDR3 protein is CASSPAGIAGGHEQFF. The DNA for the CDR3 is TGCGCCAGCAGCCCTGCCGGGATAGCGGGAGGACATGAGCAGTTCTTC.

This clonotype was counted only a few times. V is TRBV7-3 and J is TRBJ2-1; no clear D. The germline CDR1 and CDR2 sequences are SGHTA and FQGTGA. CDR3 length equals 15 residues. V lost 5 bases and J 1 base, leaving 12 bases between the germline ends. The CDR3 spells CASSPARGSYNEQFF. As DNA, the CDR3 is TGTGCCAGCAGCCCCGCCCGAGGTTCCTACAATGAGCAGTTCTTC.

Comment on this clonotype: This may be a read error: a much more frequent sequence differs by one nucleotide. The CDR3 nucleotides read TGTGCCAGCAGCATCGGGACTAGCGACACAGATACGCAGTATTTT. This sequence encodes CASSIGTSDTDTQYF. The V call is TRBV5-5, the J call TRBJ2-3; 10 nucleotides align to TRBD2. The trim removed 4 bases at V and 2 bases at J, leaving 4 bases unmatched. The CDR3 covers 15 residues. The germline CDR1 and CDR2 sequences are SGHKS and YYEKEE (reference sequence). Using reference TRBV5-5 and TRBJ2-3 for the parts outside the CDR3, the full variable domain is DAGVTQSPTHLIKTRGQQVTLRCSPISGHKSVSWYQQVLGQGPQFIFQYYEKEERGRGNFPDRFSARQFPNYSSELNVNALLLGDSALYLCASSIGTSDTDTQYFGPGTRLTVL.

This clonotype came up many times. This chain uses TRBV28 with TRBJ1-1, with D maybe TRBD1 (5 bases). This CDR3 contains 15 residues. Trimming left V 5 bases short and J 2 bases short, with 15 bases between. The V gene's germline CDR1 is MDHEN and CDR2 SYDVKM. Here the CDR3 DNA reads TGTGCCAGCAGTACACACGGGACGTCCAACACTGAAGCTTTCTTT. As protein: CASSTHGTSNTEAFF.

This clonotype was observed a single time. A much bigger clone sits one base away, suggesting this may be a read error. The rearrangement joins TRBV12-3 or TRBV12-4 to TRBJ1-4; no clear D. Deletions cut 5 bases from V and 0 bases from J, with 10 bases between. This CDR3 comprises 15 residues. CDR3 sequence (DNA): TGTGCCAGCAGTGAACGACGGGCAACTAATGAAAAACTGTTTTTT. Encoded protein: CASSERRATNEKLFF.

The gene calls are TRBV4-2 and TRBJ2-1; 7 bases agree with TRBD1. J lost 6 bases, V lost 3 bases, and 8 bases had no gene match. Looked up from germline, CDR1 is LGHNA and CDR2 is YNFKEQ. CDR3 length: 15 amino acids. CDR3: CASSQGTEFLNEQFF. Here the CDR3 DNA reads TGTGCCAGCAGCCAGGGGACAGAGTTCCTCAATGAGCAGTTCTTC.

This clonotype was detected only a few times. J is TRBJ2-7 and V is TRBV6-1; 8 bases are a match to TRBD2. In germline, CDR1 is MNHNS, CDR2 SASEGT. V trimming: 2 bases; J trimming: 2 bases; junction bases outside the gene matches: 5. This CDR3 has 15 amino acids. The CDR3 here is CASSEKRELPYEQYF. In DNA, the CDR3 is TGTGCCAGCAGTGAAAAGCGGGAGCTCCCCTACGAGCAGTACTTC.

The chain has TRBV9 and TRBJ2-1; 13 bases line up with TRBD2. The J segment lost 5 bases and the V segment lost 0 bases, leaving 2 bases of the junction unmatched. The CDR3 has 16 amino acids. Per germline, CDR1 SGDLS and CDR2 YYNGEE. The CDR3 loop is CASSVEGLAGDNEQFF. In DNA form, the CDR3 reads TGTGCCAGCAGCGTAGAAGGACTAGCGGGAGACAATGAGCAGTTCTTC. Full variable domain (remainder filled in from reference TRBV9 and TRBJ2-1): DSGVTQTPKHLITATGQRVTLRCSPRSGDLSVYWYQQSLDQGLQFLIQYYNGEERAKGNILERFSAQQFPDLHSELNLSSLELGDSALYFCASSVEGLAGDNEQFFGPGTRLTVL.

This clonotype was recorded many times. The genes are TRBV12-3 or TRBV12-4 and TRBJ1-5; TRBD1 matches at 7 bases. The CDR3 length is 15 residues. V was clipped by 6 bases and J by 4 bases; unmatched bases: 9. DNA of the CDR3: TGTGCCAGCAGCCGATCCGGGACAGCGAATCAGCCCCAGCATTTT. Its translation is CASSRSGTANQPQHF.